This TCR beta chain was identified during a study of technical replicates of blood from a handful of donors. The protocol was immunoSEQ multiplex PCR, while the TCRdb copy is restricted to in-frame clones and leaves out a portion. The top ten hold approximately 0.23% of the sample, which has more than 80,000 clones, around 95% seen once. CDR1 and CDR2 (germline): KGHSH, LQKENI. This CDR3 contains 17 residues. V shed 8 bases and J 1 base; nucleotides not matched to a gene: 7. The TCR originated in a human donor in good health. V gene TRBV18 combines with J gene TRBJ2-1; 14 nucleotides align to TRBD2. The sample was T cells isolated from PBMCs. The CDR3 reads CASQGLAGDRSYNEQFF. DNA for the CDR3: TGTGCCAGCCAGGGACTAGCGGGAGACAGATCCTACAATGAGCAGTTCTTC.